The clone carrying this TCR beta chain was seen at least ten times. The antigen remains undetermined. This record comes from a study of T cells in Graves' hyperthyroidism and ophthalmopathy. The study's findings and limits: A 13 V-J signature model discriminated ophthalmopathy versus stable hyperthyroidism.

The germline V gene has CDR1 SGHRS and CDR2 YFSETQ. J was trimmed by 0 bases and V by 2 bases; bases with no gene match: 8. The CDR3 is 17 amino acids. Each diagnosis drew on symptoms, thyroxine, TRAb, thyroid ultrasound and orbital computed tomography findings. Blood was drawn at first hyperthyroidism diagnosis, before any ophthalmopathy symptoms. The investigators amplified TCR beta CDR3 regions from RNA transcripts. The TCR CDR3 first-round RT-PCR relied on the HTBI primer set. From the multiplex PCR reads, TCRdb called clonotypes with MiXCR, one entry per CDR3 protein. In the table there are around 280,000 distinct CDR3 sequences, 10% to 15% of which are singletons.

Material: blood. This TCR was sampled from a woman aged 25 to 39 with Graves' hyperthyroidism that later progressed to Graves' ophthalmopathy. This chain joins TRBV5-1 and TRBJ2-3; 8 positions agree with TRBD1. The DNA for the CDR3 is TGCGCCAGCAGCTTCGGACAGGGAATAGGAAGCACAGATACGCAGTATTTT. Residues: CASSFGQGIGSTDTQYF.